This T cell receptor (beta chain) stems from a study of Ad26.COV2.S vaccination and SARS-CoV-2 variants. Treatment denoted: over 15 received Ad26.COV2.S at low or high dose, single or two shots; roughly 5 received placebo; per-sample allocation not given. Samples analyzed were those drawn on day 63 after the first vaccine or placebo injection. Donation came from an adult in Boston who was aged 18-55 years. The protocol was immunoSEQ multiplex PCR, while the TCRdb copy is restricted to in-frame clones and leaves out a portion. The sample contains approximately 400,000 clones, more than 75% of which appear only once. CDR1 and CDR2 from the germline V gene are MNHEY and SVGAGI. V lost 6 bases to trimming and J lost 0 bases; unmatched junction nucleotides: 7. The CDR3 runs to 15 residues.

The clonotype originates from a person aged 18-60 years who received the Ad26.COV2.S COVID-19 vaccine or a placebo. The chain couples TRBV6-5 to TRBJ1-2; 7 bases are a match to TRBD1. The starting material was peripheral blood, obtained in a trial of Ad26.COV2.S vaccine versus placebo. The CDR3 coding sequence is TGTGCCAGCAGGAATTCCGGGACAGCTAACTATGGCTACACCTTC. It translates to CASRNSGTANYGYTF.